The 23 T cell receptor beta chains below come from one sample, sequenced in a study of CXCR3-negative and CXCR3-positive naive CD8 T cells. The TRB cDNA libraries were prepared by 5' RACE with UMI labels. After re-calling the 5' RACE reads, TCRdb lists one entry per CDR3 protein, DNA absent. Its table lists roughly 100,000 distinct CDR3 sequences. The sequencing input was naive CXCR3- CD8+ T cells from blood. The subset was: CD45RO-CCR7+CD27+CD95- naive CD8+ T cells lacking CXCR3 (TNR3-). The receptors derive from a human donor in good health. Some clones in this sample may be carry-over from other donors' samples.

The chain recombines TRBV28 with TRBJ2-7. The CDR3 is made up of 13 amino acids. The V gene's germline CDR1 is MDHEN and CDR2 SYDVKM. This CDR3 is CASSLLPTYEQYF.

The chain is built from TRBV2 and TRBJ2-1; TCRdb outputs TRBD2, but without DNA this stays unchecked. Germline CDR1 reads SNHLY; CDR2 reads FYNNEI. The length of the CDR3 is 13 residues. CDR3 loop: CATRGVNYNEQFF.

The chain employs TRBV28 and TRBJ2-1. The length of the CDR3 is 11 residues. Germline CDR1 and CDR2: MDHEN and SYDVKM. CDR3 amino acids: CASSPFHEQFF.

The chain couples TRBV7-9 to TRBJ2-3; the TRBD1 assignment by TCRdb is unverifiable without DNA. This CDR3 region has 15 residues. CDR1 is SEHNR, CDR2 FQNEAQ, per germline (reference sequence). The CDR3 spells CASSSRAGTTDTQYF. Using reference TRBV7-9 and TRBJ2-3 for the parts outside the CDR3, the full variable domain is DTGVSQNPRHKITKRGQNVTFRCDPISEHNRLYWYRQTLGQGPEFLTYFQNEAQLEKSRLLSDRFSAERPKGSFSTLEIQRTEQGDSAMYLCASSSRAGTTDTQYFGPGTRLTVL.

In terms of frequency, this clonotype is medium-sized. The rearrangement joins TRBV11-1 to TRBJ2-5; there is no DNA to check the TCRdb D call of TRBD1. The CDR3 is made up of 16 amino acids. Germline assignment: CDR1 SGHAT and CDR2 FQDESV (reference sequence). The chain's CDR3 is CASSLTTSGAFDTQYF.

V is TRBV5-6 and J is TRBJ2-6. CDR3 size: 14 residues. Germline values: CDR1 SGHDT, CDR2 YYEEEE. The CDR3 sequence is CASGNSAGANVLTF. Using reference TRBV5-6 and TRBJ2-6 for the parts outside the CDR3, the full variable domain is DAGVTQSPTHLIKTRGQQVTLRCSPKSGHDTVSWYQQALGQGPQFIFQYYEEEERQRGNFPDRFSGHQFPNYSSELNVNALLLGDSALYLCASGNSAGANVLTFGAGSRLTVL.

The chain couples TRBV29-1 to TRBJ2-1; the D call of TRBD1 rests on TCRdb alone, since no DNA is present to check it. Looked up from germline, CDR1 is SQVTM and CDR2 is ANQGSEA. CDR3 length equals 16 residues. This CDR3 is CSVQGSGTAVYNEQFF.

V usage is TRBV5-1 and J usage is TRBJ2-7; TCRdb names TRBD2, which stays unverified in the absence of DNA. In germline, CDR1 is SGHRS, CDR2 YFSETQ. This CDR3 has 15 residues. CDR3 loop: CASSFDRGLSYEQYF. The full variable domain, with the rest looked up from reference TRBV5-1 and TRBJ2-7, is KAGVTQTPRYLIKTRGQQVTLSCSPISGHRSVSWYQQTPGQGLQFLFEYFSETQRNKGNFPGRFSGRQFSNSRSEMNVSTLELGDSALYLCASSFDRGLSYEQYFGPGTRLTVT.

The genes are TRBV28 and TRBJ1-6. Germline V gene data show CDR1 as MDHEN and CDR2 as SYDVKM. CDR3 length: 17 amino acids. The CDR3 reads CASGTTEYNFYNSPLHF.

The rearrangement uses TRBV12-3 or TRBV12-4 and TRBJ2-6; TCRdb names TRBD1, which stays unverified in the absence of DNA. This CDR3 spans 14 amino acids. CDR3 loop: CASSPASGANVLTF.

J is TRBJ2-7 and V is TRBV7-2. The CDR3 is made up of 12 amino acids. Germline V gene data show CDR1 as SGHTA and CDR2 as FQGNSA. Here the CDR3 reads CASSLDFREQYF.

The genes are TRBV13 and TRBJ2-3; TCRdb's D call, TRBD1, is unchecked because there is no DNA. The germline CDR1 and CDR2 sequences are PRHDT and FYEKMQ (reference sequence). The CDR3 length is 15 residues. This chain's CDR3 is CASSLGTGVTDTQYF.

The V and J genes are TRBV28 and TRBJ1-1. This CDR3 has 15 residues. CDR1 and CDR2 from the germline V gene are MDHEN and SYDVKM. The chain's CDR3 is CASSFRWGVNTEAFF.

J is TRBJ2-1 and V is TRBV5-1; TCRdb gives TRBD1 as the D gene, but with no DNA this cannot be confirmed. Germline V gene sequence: CDR1 SGHRS, CDR2 YFSETQ. This CDR3 has 12 amino acids. This chain's CDR3 is CASRPGHSEQFF.

The chain recombines TRBV20-1 with TRBJ2-7; as DNA is missing, the TRBD1 call by TCRdb cannot be tested. The CDR3 totals 16 residues. From germline, CDR1 is DFQATT and CDR2 SNEGSKA (reference sequence). This chain's CDR3 is CSARDRITTGSYEQYF.

The J gene is TRBJ2-1, the V gene TRBV29-1; checking the TCRdb D call of TRBD2 is not possible without DNA. The germline V gene has CDR1 SQVTM and CDR2 ANQGSEA. The CDR3 contains 16 residues. CDR3 region: CSAVVVRDSHYNEQFF.

This chain links TRBV7-9 with TRBJ2-5; TCRdb reports TRBD1, a call that lacks DNA to check it against. Germline V gene lookup returns CDR1 SEHNR and CDR2 FQNEAQ (reference sequence). The CDR3 has 15 amino acids. The CDR3 sequence is CASSSTTGQEETQYF.

This sequence joins TRBV29-1 and TRBJ2-3; lacking DNA, the TRBD2 call made by TCRdb goes unchecked. The CDR3 extends over 17 amino acids. Germline V gene data show CDR1 as SQVTM and CDR2 as ANQGSEA. Here the CDR3 reads CSVDGLAGGLSTDTQYF.

The chain recombines TRBV9 with TRBJ2-3; TCRdb proposes TRBD1, but this gene call is untestable without DNA. This CDR3 comprises 15 residues. Germline V gene lookup returns CDR1 SGDLS and CDR2 YYNGEE. CDR3 residues: CASSVGRTDIDTQYF.

This rearrangement joins TRBV20-1 to TRBJ1-1; the TCRdb call, TRBD1, lacks DNA for checking. CDR3 length: 12 amino acids. CDR1 is DFQATT and CDR2 is SNEGSKA in the germline V gene (reference sequence). The CDR3 loop reads CSAEQENTEAFF.

The genes are TRBV6-5 and TRBJ1-5. CDR3 length: 14 amino acids. The germline V gene encodes CDR1 MNHEY and CDR2 SVGAGI. CDR3 loop: CASSARGGNQPQHF.

The gene calls are TRBV2 and TRBJ2-2; TCRdb's D call of TRBD1 is untestable without DNA. Germline loops: CDR1 SNHLY, CDR2 FYNNEI. The CDR3 is 18 amino acids. Here the CDR3 reads CASSPNPERVSDTGELFF.

The chain uses TRBV6-5 and TRBJ1-2. Looked up from germline, CDR1 is MNHEY and CDR2 is SVGAGI. The CDR3 loop spans 12 amino acids. The chain's CDR3 is CASSNVLYGYTF.